This T cell receptor beta chain was sequenced in a study of cytomegalovirus exposure and HLA in healthy donors. PCR used 60 Vbeta primers and 13 Jbeta primers. Assay used: immunoSEQ multiplex PCR; TCRdb lists only in-frame clones, some missing. There are fewer than 90,000 clones in the sample; around 76% occur only once, and about 9.5% lies in the top ten. Sequencing was performed on PBMCs. This TCR was recovered from a man younger than 45 in good health and CMV-seropositive.

The CDR3 DNA reads TGCGCCAGCAGCTTGAATGCAGGGGACCTAAGCTATGGCTACACCTTC. This gives the protein CASSLNAGDLSYGYTF. The chain carries TRBV5-1 and TRBJ1-2; D is possibly TRBD1 (6 bases). Germline V gene sequence: CDR1 SGHRS, CDR2 YFSETQ. V lost 1 base and J lost 4, with 17 bases in between. The CDR3 sequence is 16 residues long.